This record concerns one TCR beta chain sequence. Its cognate antigen is unknown. A read error may produce the germline difference seen at one junction end. Clones were read by immunoSEQ multiplex PCR, and TCRdb kept only the in-frame ones, dropping some. The sample contains hundreds of thousands of clones, about 90% of which appear only once. The sample originates from a study of Ad26.COV2.S vaccination and SARS-CoV-2 variants. Points from the study as a whole: Whether participants received vaccine or placebo, their non-spike TCR breadth was similar. Total T cell responses were possibly underestimated by TCR breadth and depth analyses. Reportedly, after vaccination the spike-specific CD8+ and CD4+ T cell responses displayed substantial breadth. Vaccine recipients posted higher spike-specific TCR breadth than their placebo counterparts.

The CDR3 is made up of 15 amino acids. Germline V gene data show CDR1 as SSHAT and CDR2 as FNYEAQ (reference sequence). The chain has TRBV7-7 and TRBJ2-2; 7 bases are a match to TRBD1. The sequencing here drew on peripheral blood, taken after recovery from COVID-19. The receptor was derived from a human donor who had recovered from COVID-19. This CDR3 is CASSLGGAGTGELFF. The CDR3, as DNA: TGTGCTAGCAGCCTAGGGGGCGCGGGCACCGGGGAGCTGTTTTTT.